The 12 T cell receptor beta chains presented below share a single source sample, sequenced in a study of CD8 T cells in ankylosing spondylitis. These receptors have no known antigen. Study-level results: For ankylosing spondylitis blood, a TCR beta motif of 7 or 8 highly homologous variants appeared characteristic.

A single record per CDR3 protein comes from TCRdb applying MiXCR to the 5' RACE reads. The repertoire holds over 700,000 distinct CDR3 sequences, with 15% to 20% as singletons. Sequencing was performed on blood, either unsorted or a sorted T cell fraction (not recorded which). The receptors come from a male donor with ankylosing spondylitis.

The chain recombines TRBV3-1 with TRBJ2-1; maybe TRBD2 (6 bases). This CDR3 has 17 residues. Trimming took off 1 base at V and 0 bases at J, with 13 bases between the two ends. Germline V lookup: CDR1 LGHDT, CDR2 YNNKEL (reference sequence). Here the CDR3 DNA reads TGTGCCAGCAGCCAAGCCAGCGGGTCCAGCTCCTACAATGAGCAGTTCTTC. Translation gives CASSQASGSSSYNEQFF.

The chain recombines TRBV7-2 with TRBJ2-3; D perhaps matches TRBD1 (6 bases). With 1 base removed from V and 1 base from J, the gap between germline ends came to 9 bases. Germline values: CDR1 SGHTA, CDR2 FQGNSA. The length of the CDR3 is 15 residues. The CDR3 bases are TGTGCCAGCAGCTTAGGGACAGTTCGCACAGATACGCAGTATTTT. Encoded protein: CASSLGTVRTDTQYF.

This clonotype was seen a few times. The chain joins TRBV20-1 to TRBJ2-7; no definite D call. The V end lost 0 bases, the J end lost 0 bases, and 12 bases lay between the germline ends. The CDR3 has 15 residues. The germline V gene has CDR1 DFQATT and CDR2 SNEGSKA (reference sequence). The CDR3 loop is CSARDIQTSSYEQYF. DNA of the CDR3: TGCAGTGCTAGAGATATCCAGACGAGCTCCTACGAGCAGTACTTC.

The chain couples TRBV12-3 or TRBV12-4 to TRBJ2-4, with 9 bases that match TRBD1. The CDR3 spans 13 residues. Trimming removed 8 bases from V and 9 bases from J; junction bases left unmatched: 8. CDR3 DNA sequence: TGTGCCAGCGGACAAGGACAGGGGAGCATTCAGTACTTC. This sequence encodes CASGQGQGSIQYF.

The chain has TRBV7-2 and TRBJ1-1; D perhaps matches TRBD1 (6 bases). In germline, CDR1 is SGHTA, CDR2 FQGNSA. CDR3 length: 14 amino acids. With 0 bases removed from V and 5 bases from J, the gap between germline ends came to 10 bases. The chain's CDR3 is CASSLARGTTEAFF. The CDR3 DNA reads TGTGCCAGCAGCTTAGCCAGGGGAACGACTGAAGCTTTCTTT.

This clonotype has more than one count but fewer than ten. The chain recombines TRBV6-2 or TRBV6-3 with TRBJ2-3; 8 nucleotides line up with TRBD2. J lost 5 bases, V lost 7 bases, and 8 bases had no gene match. Germline V lookup: CDR1 MNHEY, CDR2 SVGEGT. This CDR3 is 14 amino acids long. The CDR3 DNA sequence: TGTGCCAGCATGGTCGCCGGGAGGGGAGATACGCAGTATTTT. Protein product: CASMVAGRGDTQYF.

The chain has TRBV7-8 and TRBJ2-5, with 13 bases identical to TRBD2. V shed 6 bases, J shed 3 bases, and the junction held 7 bases outside the gene matches. Germline assignment: CDR1 SGHVS and CDR2 FQNEAQ. CDR3 size: 16 residues. The CDR3 DNA is TGTGCCAGCAGGGAACGGACTAGCGGGGGAGAAGAGACCCAGTACTTC. It yields the protein CASRERTSGGEETQYF. Combining the CDR3 with reference TRBV7-8 and TRBJ2-5 gives the whole variable domain GAGVSQSPRYKVAKRGQDVALRCDPISGHVSLFWYQQALGQGPEFLTYFQNEAQLDKSGLPSDRFFAERPEGSVSTLKIQRTQQEDSAVYLCASRERTSGGEETQYFGPGTRLLVL.

The rearrangement links TRBV7-2 to TRBJ2-5; D remains unclear. Trimming shortened V by 6 bases and J by 0 bases, and 14 bases separated the two germline ends. Germline V gene lookup returns CDR1 SGHTA and CDR2 FQGNSA. This CDR3 comprises 15 residues. The CDR3 DNA reads TGTGCCAGCAGTACAGACTTGACCTACCAAGAGACCCAGTACTTC. Translating it yields CASSTDLTYQETQYF.

The chain carries TRBV11-3 and TRBJ2-1; 10 bases line up with TRBD2. The CDR3 is 16 amino acids. Germline V CDR1 and CDR2: SGHNT, YENEEA. J gave up 7 bases and V 1 base, and 7 bases lay outside the gene matches. The CDR3 DNA sequence: TGTGCCAGCAGCTTAGCCGAGACTAGCGGGTTTAATGAGCAGTTCTTC. Translation gives CASSLAETSGFNEQFF.

This clonotype was counted a few times. The gene calls are TRBV12-3 or TRBV12-4 and TRBJ2-2; the D is unclear. The CDR3 extends over 13 amino acids. V gave up 5 bases and J gave up 6 bases, with 10 bases separating them. The CDR3 nucleotides are TGTGCCAGCAGTCCCCACGAGGCCGGGGAGCTGTTTTTT. It codes for CASSPHEAGELFF.

This clonotype was counted between two and nine times. This chain links TRBV6-1 with TRBJ1-1; weak D call: TRBD1 (5 bases). CDR1 is MNHNS, CDR2 SASEGT, per germline. CDR3 length equals 13 residues. Trimming left V 3 bases short and J 5 bases short, with 10 bases between. The CDR3 reads CASSDRAYTEAFF. Written as DNA, the CDR3 is TGTGCCAGCAGTGACAGGGCGTATACTGAAGCTTTCTTT.

This clonotype has only a few counts. V gene TRBV29-1 combines with J gene TRBJ2-7, with a weak D call TRBD2 (6 bases). CDR3 length: 12 amino acids. Trimming shortened V by 6 bases and J by 7 bases, and 16 bases separated the two germline ends. The germline gives CDR1 SQVTM, CDR2 ANQGSEA. For the CDR3, the DNA is TGCAGCGTCGCCGGAGGGGCGGGGGAGCAGTACTTC. Translation gives CSVAGGAGEQYF.